A single sample is the source of the 15 T cell receptor beta chains below, sequenced in a study of T cell changes during pregnancy in multiple sclerosis. Some clones are missing from TCRdb's copy, which holds only in-frame ones; the method was immunoSEQ multiplex PCR. The table has tens of thousands of clones, more than 75% seen once. The sequencing used peripheral blood, collected in the third trimester of pregnancy. These receptors were taken from a female donor in good health, enrolled as a control in a pregnancy study.

The chain recombines TRBV29-1 with TRBJ2-7; TRBD2 aligns across 8 bases. V was pared by 7 bases and J by 5 bases, with 10 bases of the junction left unmatched. The CDR3 totals 13 residues. Germline V gene sequence: CDR1 SQVTM, CDR2 ANQGSEA. The CDR3 loop reads CSATTGGRHEQYF. The DNA for the CDR3 is TGCAGCGCGACGACGGGGGGGCGCCACGAGCAGTACTTC.

This rearrangement joins TRBV7-9 to TRBJ2-7; a possible D gene is TRBD2 (5 bases). In germline, CDR1 is SEHNR, CDR2 FQNEAQ (reference sequence). V was cut by 4 bases and J by 4 bases, with 11 bases left in between. There are 13 residues in the CDR3. The CDR3 sequence: CASSSDRGYEQYF. In DNA, the CDR3 is TGTGCCAGCAGCTCGGATCGGGGATACGAGCAGTACTTC.

The rearrangement links TRBV14 to TRBJ2-2, with TRBD2 matching over 7 bases. CDR3 length equals 15 residues. V lost 4 bases and J lost 1; bases outside the gene matches: 3. The V gene's germline CDR1 is SGHDN and CDR2 FVKESK. The CDR3 DNA is TGTGCCAGCAGCCTCTTAGCGGGGAACACCGGGGAGCTGTTTTTT. Its protein is CASSLLAGNTGELFF.

The rearrangement links TRBV10-3 to TRBJ1-2, with TRBD1 matching over 8 bases. V was clipped by 8 bases and J by 3 bases; unmatched bases: 8. This CDR3 has 14 amino acids. The germline gives CDR1 ENHRY, CDR2 SYGVKD. CDR3 coding DNA: TGTGCCATCTTGATTGAGGACAGGGACTATGGCTACACCTTC. Protein sequence: CAILIEDRDYGYTF.

This rearrangement joins TRBV9 to TRBJ2-7; 7 nucleotides match TRBD1. This CDR3 spans 16 amino acids. Germline V gene data show CDR1 as SGDLS and CDR2 as YYNGEE. With 0 bases clipped from V and 4 bases from J, the junction kept 10 bases outside the gene matches. CDR3: CASSVGTLQGSYEQYF. CDR3 DNA sequence: TGTGCCAGCAGCGTAGGAACCTTACAGGGGAGTTACGAGCAGTACTTC.

This clone came up once. The V and J genes are TRBV7-6 and TRBJ2-7, with 7 bases lining up with TRBD1. This CDR3 is built from 13 residues. V dropped 5 bases and J dropped 6; count of bases not matched to a gene: 7. The germline CDR1 and CDR2 sequences are SGHVS and FNYEAQ. In DNA, the CDR3 is TGTGCCAGCAGCCACCGGACAGGAGGCGAGCAGTACTTC. This codes for CASSHRTGGEQYF.

This chain uses TRBV7-9 with TRBJ2-7, with 7 bases fitting TRBD2. CDR3 length: 16 residues. Trimming took 3 bases from V and 0 from J; bases not matched to a gene: 8. CDR1 SEHNR and CDR2 FQNEAQ come from the germline V gene (reference sequence). The CDR3 nucleotides are TGTGCCAGCAGCTTCCCATCGGGGGGTATCTCCTACGAGCAGTACTTC. Protein sequence: CASSFPSGGISYEQYF.

The rearrangement joins TRBV9 to TRBJ2-2; 11 bases fit TRBD1. After removal of 3 bases from V and 6 bases from J, the junction contained 4 bases not matched to a gene. Germline V CDR1 and CDR2: SGDLS, YYNGEE. The CDR3 length is 15 residues. DNA of the CDR3: TGTGCCAGCAGCGACGGGACAGGGGGTCCCGGGGAGCTGTTTTTT. It yields the protein CASSDGTGGPGELFF.

In this sample, this clone turned up a few times. The chain combines TRBV27 with TRBJ1-3, with TRBD1 matching over 8 bases. J lost 4 bases, V lost 4 bases, and 6 bases had no gene match. In germline, CDR1 is MNHEY, CDR2 SMNVEV (reference sequence). This CDR3 is built from 15 residues. The CDR3 DNA reads TGTGCCAGCAGTTACGGACAGGGCTGGGGAAACACCATATATTTT. Its translation: CASSYGQGWGNTIYF.

J is TRBJ2-7 and V is TRBV29-1; TRBD1 aligns across 9 bases. The CDR3 covers 16 residues. V trimming: 1 base; J trimming: 3 bases; junction bases outside the gene matches: 10. Per the germline V gene, CDR1 is SQVTM and CDR2 is ANQGSEA. This CDR3 reads CSVEAADRGESYEQYF. The CDR3 DNA sequence: TGCAGCGTTGAAGCCGCGGACAGGGGAGAAAGCTACGAGCAGTACTTC.

This clone occurred many times. The gene calls are TRBV6-1 and TRBJ2-2; TRBD2 might be the D (6 bases). This CDR3 has 14 residues. The germline V and J ends were trimmed by 9 bases and 5 bases, with 16 bases remaining between them. From germline, CDR1 is MNHNS and CDR2 SASEGT. The CDR3 protein is CASNGRGETGELFF. CDR3 DNA sequence: TGTGCCAGTAACGGGCGGGGAGAAACCGGGGAGCTGTTTTTT.

V gene TRBV19 combines with J gene TRBJ2-1; maybe TRBD2 (6 bases). Deletions cut 5 bases from V and 0 bases from J, with 17 bases between. CDR1 and CDR2 from the germline V gene are LNHDA and SQIVND (reference sequence). This CDR3 spans 17 amino acids. CDR3 in amino acids: CASSDFLGGSSYNEQFF. In DNA form, the CDR3 reads TGTGCCAGTAGTGACTTCCTGGGGGGAAGCTCCTACAATGAGCAGTTCTTC.

This chain uses TRBV6-5 with TRBJ2-1; D may be TRBD1 (5 bases). Germline CDR1 and CDR2: MNHEY and SVGAGI. The CDR3 has 14 residues. The V end lost 6 bases, the J end lost 10 bases, and 19 bases lay between the germline ends. The chain's CDR3 is CASRSDKALQEQFF. As DNA, the CDR3 is TGTGCCAGCAGGTCGGACAAAGCGCTCCAGGAGCAGTTCTTC.

This chain joins TRBV27 and TRBJ1-4, with 10 bases lining up with TRBD1. Germline CDR1 MNHEY, CDR2 SMNVEV (reference sequence). The CDR3 is 15 residues long. The V gene end was trimmed by 5 bases and the J gene end by 7 bases; junction bases not matched to a gene: 7. CDR3 DNA sequence: TGTGCCAGCAGTGGCTACCGGACAGGGGGTGAAAAACTGTTTTTT. Its translation: CASSGYRTGGEKLFF.

CDR3 residues: CASSLVVTGDRQPQHF. The CDR3, as DNA: TGTGCCAGCAGCTTAGTAGTGACAGGGGATAGGCAGCCCCAGCATTTT. The chain is built from TRBV11-2 and TRBJ1-5; 8 bases align to TRBD1. V dropped 1 base and J dropped 7; count of bases not matched to a gene: 9. The length of the CDR3 is 16 residues. CDR1 and CDR2 from the germline V gene are SGHAT and FQNNGV.